This TCR beta chain was recorded in a study of T-cell memory formation after mild COVID-19. The overall study: Among the donors, TCR clusters were largely specific to each donor. Study-wide results and caveats: For contracting clones, CD4+ ones sat mainly in CM and EM, CD8+ in EMRA. Certain responding clones were present in pre-infection memory, suggesting participation of cross-reactive memory.

TCR alpha and TCR beta cDNA libraries carrying sample barcodes and UMIs came from 5'RACE with constant-segment primers. MiXCR, run by TCRdb on the 5' RACE reads, gives a single entry per CDR3 protein. In the table there are fewer than 450,000 distinct CDR3 sequences, around 21% of which are singletons. This clonotype was detected a few times. Its antigen is undetermined. The sequenced sample was PBMCs or a T cell subset sorted from them (not recorded which). The clonotype originates from an adult woman who had mild COVID-19 (a few samples of this study predate the infection). Cell type and time point are not known.

CDR3 sequence (DNA): TGCGCCAGCAGCCAAGGATCCAGGGTAGGCACAGATACGCAGTATTTT. This translates into CASSQGSRVGTDTQYF. The V gene is TRBV4-1, the J gene TRBJ2-3; TRBD1 is a possible D gene (5 bases). Germline CDR1 and CDR2: MGHRA and YSYEKL. The CDR3 sequence is 16 residues long. V shed 1 base and J shed 1 base, with 12 bases lying between them.